This T cell receptor beta chain appears in the sequencing data of a study of cytomegalovirus exposure and HLA in healthy donors. Germline values: CDR1 SNHLY, CDR2 FYNNEI. Trimming took off 6 bases at V and 2 bases at J, with 14 bases between the two ends. This CDR3 contains 14 residues. Findings and caveats of the study: When analyzed later, the rates of TCR association showed variation by HLA locus, with DRB1 the most and HLA-C the fewest. In an earlier analysis, about 87% or about 30%: the productive usage of most TCR beta V segments.

In the case of this clone: Its target is unknown.

This PCR relied on a set of 60 Vbeta primers and 13 Jbeta primers. Data came from immunoSEQ multiplex PCR; TCRdb stores just in-frame clones and leaves some out. The data contain about 190,000 clones, just under 80% of them seen just once; the ten biggest clones take up roughly 6%. Material: PBMCs. The TCR originated in a woman in her twenties or thirties in good health and CMV-seropositive. The rearrangement links TRBV2 to TRBJ2-7; D perhaps matches TRBD1 (7 bases). In nucleotides, the CDR3 is TGTGCCAGCAGGGCGGGGACAGAGACCTACGAGCAGTACTTC. Its protein is CASRAGTETYEQYF.